This T cell receptor beta chain was found in a study of T cell responses to AZD1222 COVID-19 vaccine. The study's findings and limits: In a largely white British group with more females than males, clonal diversity was possibly underestimated.

Some clones are missing from TCRdb's copy, which holds only in-frame ones; the method was immunoSEQ multiplex PCR. The data contain 85,000 to 100,000 clones, about 89% of them singletons. There are 13 residues in the CDR3. Looked up from germline, CDR1 is MNHEY and CDR2 is SVGAGI. V lost 6 bases to trimming and J lost 4 bases; unmatched junction nucleotides: 3. On this clone itself: Antigen specificity is unknown.

The sample was peripheral blood, taken 28 days after the second AZD1222 dose. The chain recombines TRBV6-5 with TRBJ1-2; 9 bases line up with TRBD1. This TCR was recovered from an adult who received the AZD1222 COVID-19 vaccine. The CDR3 nucleotides are TGTGCCAGCAGGGGGACAGGGCTCTATGGCTACACCTTC. It translates to CASRGTGLYGYTF.